Listed here are 5 T cell receptor beta chains from one sample, sequenced in a study of blood T cell repertoires in COVID-19. TCRdb keeps only in-frame clones here, not all; method: immunoSEQ multiplex PCR. In the table there are 250,000 to 300,000 clones, 70% to 90% of which are singletons. Specimen: peripheral blood. The source of these receptors is a woman aged 25 to 39 with acute or convalescent COVID-19.

The genes are TRBV6-5 and TRBJ2-7; D is uncertain. This CDR3 comprises 16 residues. The germline V gene encodes CDR1 MNHEY and CDR2 SVGAGI. V lost 1 base, J lost 2 bases, and 15 bases lay in between. CDR3 protein: CASSYFPGSFPYEQYF. CDR3 nucleotides: TGTGCCAGCAGTTACTTCCCCGGGTCCTTCCCCTACGAGCAGTACTTC.

The chain links TRBV7-2 to TRBJ2-2, with 11 bases that match TRBD2. Germline V lookup: CDR1 SGHTA, CDR2 FQGNSA. The CDR3 has 16 residues. V lost 2 bases, J lost 3 bases, and 2 bases stayed unmatched. The CDR3 region has the DNA TGTGCCAGCAGCTTACGGACTAGCGGGTACACCGGGGAGCTGTTTTTT. As protein: CASSLRTSGYTGELFF.

The chain is built from TRBV13 and TRBJ2-7; 10 bases are shared with TRBD2. Germline assignment: CDR1 PRHDT and CDR2 FYEKMQ (reference sequence). The length of the CDR3 is 15 residues. V lost 6 bases and J lost 0; bases outside the gene matches: 5. In nucleotides, the CDR3 is TGTGCCAGCAGAACGAGACTAGCGGGCTCCTACGAGCAGTACTTC. Encoded protein: CASRTRLAGSYEQYF.

The V call is TRBV11-2, the J call TRBJ2-2; D might be TRBD1 (6 bases). The CDR3 has 17 residues. The V and J ends lost 5 bases and 0 bases respectively, with 16 bases between them. Germline V gene data show CDR1 as SGHAT and CDR2 as FQNNGV. CDR3 amino acids: CASSRLQGASNTGELFF. In nucleotides, the CDR3 is TGTGCCAGCAGCCGCCTACAGGGAGCCTCGAACACCGGGGAGCTGTTTTTT.

The chain has TRBV6-5 and TRBJ2-5; D may be TRBD2 (5 bases). This CDR3 has 12 residues. Trimming stripped 6 bases from V and 5 bases from J, with 10 bases between. Per germline, CDR1 MNHEY and CDR2 SVGAGI. The CDR3 nucleotides read TGTGCCAGCAGCTTGGACTGGGAGACCCAGTACTTC. Residues: CASSLDWETQYF.